These 26 T cell receptor beta chains share one sample of origin, sequenced in a study of neoadjuvant anti-PD-1 for oral cavity cancer. Time point specified: after neoadjuvant nivolumab, at surgical resection. Clones were sequenced by immunoSEQ multiplex PCR, and TCRdb holds only the in-frame ones, with some missing. Altogether some 40,000 clones are present, 30% to 40% being singletons, with the ten largest covering roughly a sixth. The sequenced sample was tumor tissue, obtained after nivolumab (anti-PD-1) treatment. Receptors were obtained from a person aged 35-79 years with oral cavity squamous cell carcinoma.

The J gene is TRBJ2-2, the V gene TRBV7-7; D is possibly TRBD1 or TRBD2 (5 bases each). V lost 1 base, J lost 7 bases, and 7 bases lay in between. The CDR3 loop spans 13 amino acids. The germline gives CDR1 SSHAT, CDR2 FNYEAQ (reference sequence). This CDR3 reads CASSLGGNGELFF. The CDR3 DNA reads as TGTGCCAGCAGCTTAGGGGGGAACGGGGAGCTGTTTTTT.

The rearrangement links TRBV7-9 to TRBJ1-2; D perhaps matches TRBD1 (6 bases). The CDR3 consists of 15 residues. V lost 4 bases and J 5 bases, leaving 17 bases between the germline ends. The V gene's germline CDR1 is SEHNR and CDR2 FQNEAQ (reference sequence). Here the CDR3 DNA reads TGTGCCAGCAGCTCGATACAGGGATCTTGGTATGGCTACACCTTC. This encodes CASSSIQGSWYGYTF.

This chain joins TRBV7-6 and TRBJ2-3; 8 positions agree with TRBD1. This CDR3 region has 17 residues. The ends lost 2 bases at V and 0 bases at J; junction bases unmatched: 7. Germline V gene sequence: CDR1 SGHVS, CDR2 FNYEAQ. CDR3 coding DNA: TGTGCCAGCAGCTTATTTACAGGGGGTTCGAGCACAGATACGCAGTATTTT. This translates into CASSLFTGGSSTDTQYF.

This clone is medium-sized by share. The rearrangement joins TRBV27 to TRBJ1-1, with TRBD1 matching 7 bases. The CDR3 spans 14 residues. J lost 8 bases, V lost 0 bases, and 6 bases had no gene match. Germline V CDR1 and CDR2: MNHEY, SMNVEV (reference sequence). The DNA for the CDR3 is TGTGCCAGCAGTTTATCGACAGGGAGGGTAGAAGCTTTCTTT. Residues: CASSLSTGRVEAFF.

This clone has a handful of counts. This chain links TRBV5-1 with TRBJ2-1, with 9 bases lining up with TRBD1. V shed 4 bases and J 0 bases; nucleotides not matched to a gene: 2. This CDR3 is built from 15 residues. Germline assignment: CDR1 SGHRS and CDR2 YFSETQ. The chain's CDR3 is CASSRQGGSYNEQFF. The CDR3, as DNA: TGCGCCAGCAGCAGACAGGGGGGCTCCTACAATGAGCAGTTCTTC.

This clone was seen a handful of times. The chain carries TRBV7-6 and TRBJ2-5, with D perhaps TRBD2 (5 bases). CDR1 is SGHVS and CDR2 is FNYEAQ in the germline V gene. V lost 2 bases and J lost 7, with 8 bases in between. The CDR3 is 12 amino acids. CDR3 DNA: TGTGCCAGCAGCTTAAGCGGAGGGACCCAGTACTTC. It translates to CASSLSGGTQYF.

The J gene is TRBJ1-2, the V gene TRBV4-2; no clear D. The CDR3 consists of 16 residues. Germline values: CDR1 LGHNA, CDR2 YNFKEQ. Deletions cut 1 base from V and 6 bases from J, with 18 bases between. The CDR3 region has the DNA TGTGCCAGCAGCCAAGTTCCTCTGCGCCGTTCGGATGGCTACACCTTC. This gives the protein CASSQVPLRRSDGYTF.

The chain recombines TRBV12-1 with TRBJ2-2. TRBV12-1 is annotated as a pseudogene. CDR3 size: 15 residues. CDR3 nucleotide sequence: TGTGCCAACCTCCCGGGACCCGCAAACACCGGGGAGCTGTTTTTT. Amino acids: CANLPGPANTGELFF.

The genes are TRBV1 and TRBJ1-1. TRBV1 is annotated as a pseudogene. This CDR3 has 16 amino acids. This CDR3 is CTSSHDRGGLNTEAFF. CDR3 coding DNA: TGCACCAGCAGCCACGATCGCGGAGGTTTGAACACTGAAGCTTTCTTT.

This clone was counted ten times or more. This chain links TRBV11-1 with TRBJ1-6; a weak D match, TRBD1 (6 bases). V shed 4 bases and J shed 2 bases, with 9 bases lying between them. The CDR3 has 15 residues. CDR1 is SGHAT, CDR2 FQDESV, per germline (reference sequence). This chain's CDR3 is CASSSGQTYNSPLHF. The CDR3 DNA follows: TGTGCCAGCAGCTCCGGACAGACCTATAATTCACCCCTCCACTTT.

This clone was detected only a few times. The chain is built from TRBV7-9 and TRBJ2-1; 8 bases align to TRBD1. This CDR3 comprises 15 residues. Per the germline V gene, CDR1 is SEHNR and CDR2 is FQNEAQ (reference sequence). The trim removed 5 bases at V and 6 bases at J, leaving 9 bases unmatched. Here the CDR3 DNA reads TGTGCCAGCAGCGACAGGGGTCGGGCAGGCAATGAGCAGTTCTTC. It translates to CASSDRGRAGNEQFF.

In this sample, this clone turned up a few times. The chain employs TRBV28 and TRBJ1-1; D is perhaps TRBD1 (6 bases). Germline V gene lookup returns CDR1 MDHEN and CDR2 SYDVKM. CDR3 length: 15 amino acids. V lost 6 bases and J 1 base, leaving 15 bases between the germline ends. The CDR3 nucleotides are TGTGCCAGCAGCCGCAGACAGACAGGGAACACTGAAGCTTTCTTT. It translates to CASSRRQTGNTEAFF.

DNA for the CDR3: TGTGCCAGCAGCTTATCCAGGGGGCGAGAGACCCAGTACTTC. Translation gives CASSLSRGRETQYF. This chain joins TRBV5-4 and TRBJ2-5, with 8 positions matching TRBD1. V was clipped by 2 bases and J by 4 bases; unmatched bases: 4. The CDR3 consists of 14 residues. Germline CDR1 SGHNT, CDR2 YYREEE (reference sequence). Full variable domain (missing parts from reference TRBV5-4 and TRBJ2-5): ETGVTQSPTHLIKTRGQQVTLRCSSQSGHNTVSWYQQALGQGPQFIFQYYREEENGRGNFPPRFSGLQFPNYSSELNVNALELDDSALYLCASSLSRGRETQYFGPGTRLLVL.

This chain links TRBV15 with TRBJ1-1; D unresolved. CDR1 is LNHNV and CDR2 is YYDKDF in the germline V gene (reference sequence). This CDR3 is built from 13 residues. V was clipped by 2 bases and J by 3 bases, with 7 bases between them. The CDR3 here is CATSRQSYTEAFF. The CDR3 DNA reads TGTGCCACCAGCAGACAGAGCTACACTGAAGCTTTCTTT. The whole variable domain, filled in from reference TRBV15 and TRBJ1-1, reads DAMVIQNPRYQVTQFGKPVTLSCSQTLNHNVMYWYQQKSSQAPKLLFHYYDKDFNNEADTPDNFQSRRPNTSFCFLDIRSPGLGDTAMYLCATSRQSYTEAFFGQGTRLTVV.

This clone was seen at least ten times. This rearrangement joins TRBV6-6 to TRBJ2-5; the D is unclear. This CDR3 comprises 12 residues. Germline CDR1 MNHNY, CDR2 SVGAGI (reference sequence). V lost 5 bases, J lost 4 bases, and 8 bases lay in between. CDR3 sequence (DNA): TGTGCCAGCAGTAAAACTCGAGAGACCCAGTACTTC. Amino acid sequence: CASSKTRETQYF.

This chain joins TRBV7-9 and TRBJ2-7; TRBD2 matches at 8 bases. V shed 5 bases and J 4 bases; nucleotides not matched to a gene: 13. CDR3 length: 16 amino acids. CDR1 and CDR2 from the germline V gene are SEHNR and FQNEAQ (reference sequence). The CDR3, as DNA: TGTGCCAGCAGCAAAACGGCTAGCGGGTCCTCATACGAGCAGTACTTC. This codes for CASSKTASGSSYEQYF.

The CDR3 is CAAGLGAATGELFF. In DNA, the CDR3 is TGTGCCGCCGGACTGGGGGCAGCCACCGGGGAGCTGTTTTTT. The rearrangement links TRBV7-9 to TRBJ2-2; tentatively, D is TRBD1 (6 bases). The CDR3 runs to 14 residues. Germline V lookup: CDR1 SEHNR, CDR2 FQNEAQ (reference sequence). V lost 11 bases and J 4 bases, leaving 17 bases between the germline ends.

V and J are TRBV2 and TRBJ1-2, with a tentative D call TRBD1 (5 bases). The V and J ends lost 4 bases and 1 base respectively, with 7 bases between them. The CDR3 covers 13 residues. Germline lookup yields CDR1 SNHLY and CDR2 FYNNEI. The CDR3 DNA follows: TGTGCCAGCAGTGCGGACATTAACTATGGCTACACCTTC. This encodes CASSADINYGYTF.

This clone occurred many times. A junction end diverges from the germline sequence, so it may reflect a read error. The chain employs TRBV11-2 and TRBJ2-7, with 7 bases lining up with TRBD2. The germline CDR1 and CDR2 sequences are SGHAT and FQNNGV. CDR3 length: 13 amino acids. CDR3 loop: CASSLVSGRGMHF. CDR3 nucleotides: TGTGCCAGCAGCTTAGTTTCGGGGAGGGGAATGCACTTC.

J is TRBJ1-1 and V is TRBV5-4, with 8 bases aligning to TRBD1. The CDR3 consists of 13 residues. Trimming removed 5 bases from V and 3 bases from J; junction bases left unmatched: 3. CDR1 SGHNT and CDR2 YYREEE come from the germline V gene (reference sequence). The CDR3 loop is CASSRDRHTEAFF. CDR3 nucleotide sequence: TGTGCCAGCAGTCGGGACAGGCACACTGAAGCTTTCTTT.

This clone has at least ten counts. J is TRBJ2-7 and V is TRBV11-1; D uncertain. V lost 4 bases to trimming and J lost 1 base, with 8 bases between them. CDR1 SGHAT and CDR2 FQDESV come from the germline V gene (reference sequence). The CDR3 loop spans 13 amino acids. The CDR3 region is CASSSPISYEQYF. CDR3 nucleotides: TGTGCCAGCAGCTCACCTATATCCTACGAGCAGTACTTC.

The chain combines TRBV6-4 with TRBJ1-5; D call uncertain. Germline CDR1 MRHNA, CDR2 SNTAGT. The length of the CDR3 is 13 residues. V lost 5 bases, J lost 4 bases, and 9 bases lay in between. CDR3 amino acids: CASSIVENQPQHF. CDR3 DNA: TGTGCCAGCAGTATCGTCGAGAATCAGCCCCAGCATTTT.

CDR3 DNA: TGCAGCGCCCGGACGGAGGGTTTACGTGAAAAACTGTTTTTT. Protein: CSARTEGLREKLFF. V gene TRBV29-1 combines with J gene TRBJ1-4; D is unclear. The CDR3 sequence is 14 residues long. Germline V lookup: CDR1 SQVTM, CDR2 ANQGSEA. Trimming took off 7 bases at V and 7 bases at J, with 19 bases between the two ends.

The rearrangement links TRBV15 to TRBJ1-3, with a possible D match to TRBD1 (5 bases). V dropped 3 bases and J dropped 0 bases, with 6 bases sitting between them. Germline CDR1 is LNHNV and CDR2 is YYDKDF (reference sequence). This CDR3 has 14 residues. The CDR3 bases are TGTGCCACCAGCAGGGGGGTCTCTGGAAACACCATATATTTT. It specifies CATSRGVSGNTIYF.

V usage is TRBV4-1 and J usage is TRBJ2-5; D is undetermined. The V end lost 3 bases, the J end lost 1 base, and 15 bases lay between the germline ends. The CDR3 loop spans 16 amino acids. Germline CDR1 MGHRA, CDR2 YSYEKL. CDR3 loop: CASSQGSGPTQETQYF. The CDR3 DNA is TGCGCCAGCAGCCAGGGCTCGGGTCCAACCCAAGAGACCCAGTACTTC.

This clone has more than one count but fewer than ten. The V gene is TRBV11-2, the J gene TRBJ2-7; 10 bases line up with TRBD1. CDR1 and CDR2 (germline): SGHAT, FQNNGV. The V and J ends lost 2 bases and 1 base, in that order; junction bases with no gene match: 5. The CDR3 length is 16 residues. CDR3: CASSLLDRGSSYEQYF. The CDR3 DNA follows: TGTGCCAGCAGCTTACTGGACAGGGGGTCGTCCTACGAGCAGTACTTC.